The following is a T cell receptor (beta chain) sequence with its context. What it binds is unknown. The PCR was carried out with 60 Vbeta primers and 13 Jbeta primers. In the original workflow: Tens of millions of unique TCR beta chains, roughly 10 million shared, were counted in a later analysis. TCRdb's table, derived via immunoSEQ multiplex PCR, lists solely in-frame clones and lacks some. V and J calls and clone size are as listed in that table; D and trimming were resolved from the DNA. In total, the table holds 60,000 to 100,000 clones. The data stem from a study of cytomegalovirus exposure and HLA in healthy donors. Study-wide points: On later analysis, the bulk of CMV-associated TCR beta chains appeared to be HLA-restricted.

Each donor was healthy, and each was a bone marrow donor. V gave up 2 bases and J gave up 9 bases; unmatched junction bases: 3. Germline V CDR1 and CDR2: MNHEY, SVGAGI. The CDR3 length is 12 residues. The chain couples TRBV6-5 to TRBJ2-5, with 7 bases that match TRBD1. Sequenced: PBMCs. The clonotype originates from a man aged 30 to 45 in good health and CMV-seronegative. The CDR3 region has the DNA TGTGCCAGCAGTTACCCGCAGGGGGCCCAGTACTTC. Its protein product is CASSYPQGAQYF.